Presented here are 5 T cell receptor beta chains from one specimen sequenced in a study of CD4+ T cells in melanoma. This table comes from immunoSEQ multiplex PCR, and its TCRdb copy is limited to in-frame clones, with some not included. The sample gives some 13,000 clones, approximately 73% of which show up once; roughly 18% is in the top ten. The sample consisted of cells from a culture (not recorded whether cultured in vitro). All receptors come from a human donor with melanoma.

This sequence joins TRBV6-5 and TRBJ1-3; D not resolved. CDR1 is MNHEY and CDR2 is SVGAGI in the germline V gene. Trimming pared 5 bases from V and 1 base from J, leaving 3 bases between. This CDR3 contains 12 residues. DNA for the CDR3: TGTGCCAGCAGTCCTTCTGGAAACACCATATATTTT. This encodes CASSPSGNTIYF.

The chain couples TRBV6-5 to TRBJ1-5; weak D call: TRBD1 (5 bases). V lost 5 bases and J lost 7, with 15 bases in between. From germline, CDR1 is MNHEY and CDR2 SVGAGI. The CDR3 contains 14 residues. The CDR3 loop is CASSTPGGGQPQHF. The DNA of the CDR3 is TGTGCCAGCAGTACCCCCGGGGGAGGGCAGCCCCAGCATTTT.

This clone is classed as medium-sized. The chain recombines TRBV15 with TRBJ2-5; D not resolved. From germline, CDR1 is LNHNV and CDR2 YYDKDF (reference sequence). This CDR3 spans 13 amino acids. V was pared by 1 base and J by 7 bases, with 10 bases between. CDR3 amino acids: CATSRVGEGTQYF. Written as DNA, the CDR3 is TGTGCCACCAGCAGAGTGGGCGAAGGGACCCAGTACTTC.

The genes are TRBV7-3 and TRBJ1-2; a possible D gene is TRBD1 (5 bases). Trimming pared 6 bases from V and 3 bases from J, leaving 17 bases between. The CDR3 spans 15 residues. The V gene's germline CDR1 is SGHTA and CDR2 FQGTGA. The CDR3 protein is CASSPYGQGDYGYTF. The CDR3 nucleotides are TGTGCCAGCAGTCCGTACGGGCAGGGTGACTATGGCTACACCTTC. Full variable domain (outside the CDR3, taken from reference TRBV7-3 and TRBJ1-2): GAGVSQTPSNKVTEKGKYVELRCDPISGHTALYWYRQSLGQGPEFLIYFQGTGAADDSGLPNDRFFAVRPEGSVSTLKIQRTERGDSAVYLCASSPYGQGDYGYTFGSGTRLTVV.

The chain couples TRBV11-3 to TRBJ2-7, with TRBD2 identical over 8 bases. Germline trimming cut 1 base from V and 0 bases from J; bases unmatched to any gene: 8. The CDR3 has 17 amino acids. CDR1 and CDR2 (germline): SGHNT, YENEEA. CDR3 region: CASSLGGGLLSSYEQYF. The DNA of the CDR3 is TGTGCCAGCAGCTTAGGCGGGGGGCTCTTAAGCTCCTACGAGCAGTACTTC. Full variable domain (rest looked up from reference TRBV11-3 and TRBJ2-7): EAGVVQSPRYKIIEKKQPVAFWCNPISGHNTLYWYLQNLGQGPELLIRYENEEAVDDSQLPKDRFSAERLKGVDSTLKIQPAELGDSAVYLCASSLGGGLLSSYEQYFGPGTRLTVT.